One and the same sample provided the 21 T cell receptor beta chains below, sequenced in a study of cytomegalovirus exposure and HLA in healthy donors. A multiplex PCR was run with 60 Vbeta primers and 13 Jbeta primers. Sequencing used immunoSEQ multiplex PCR; TCRdb keeps in-frame clones, though not all of them. This sample has 160,000 or so clones, with approximately 82% found just once. The sequenced sample was PBMCs. The receptors originated from a male donor in good health and CMV-seronegative.

The chain couples TRBV18 to TRBJ1-1; 7 positions agree with TRBD1. The ends lost 8 bases at V and 1 base at J; junction bases unmatched: 4. The CDR3 has 13 amino acids. Germline V gene sequence: CDR1 KGHSH, CDR2 LQKENI. Written as DNA, the CDR3 is TGTGCCAGCACAGGGACAGAGAACACTGAAGCTTTCTTT. Residues: CASTGTENTEAFF.

A remark on this clone: No conserved phenylalanine or tryptophan is present at the end of the CDR3, so a read error is the likely explanation. The gene calls are TRBV28 and TRBJ1-5, with TRBD1 matching 7 bases. With 4 bases clipped from V and 1 base from J, the junction kept 7 bases outside the gene matches. There are 16 residues in the CDR3. Germline values: CDR1 MDHEN, CDR2 SYDVKM. The CDR3 is CASSSPSGQSNQPQHL. The DNA for the CDR3 is TGTGCCAGCAGTTCTCCCTCGGGACAGAGCAATCAGCCCCAGCATCTT.

This chain uses TRBV28 with TRBJ1-2; D may be TRBD1 (6 bases). The CDR3 sequence is 15 residues long. Per germline, CDR1 MDHEN and CDR2 SYDVKM. The V and J ends lost 3 bases and 0 bases respectively, with 11 bases between them. The CDR3, as DNA: TGTGCCAGCAGTTTGATAAGGGACACTAACTATGGCTACACCTTC. Translating it yields CASSLIRDTNYGYTF.

The chain links TRBV5-4 to TRBJ2-7, with D possibly being TRBD1 (6 bases). Per germline, CDR1 SGHNT and CDR2 YYREEE (reference sequence). V dropped 1 base and J dropped 2 bases, with 25 bases sitting between them. The CDR3 is 19 amino acids. The CDR3 sequence is CASSLTDRMRVAFPYEQYF. The CDR3 nucleotides read TGTGCCAGCAGCTTGACAGACAGGATGAGGGTAGCGTTCCCCTACGAGCAGTACTTC.

The chain links TRBV9 to TRBJ2-5; 8 bases align to TRBD1. Germline lookup yields CDR1 SGDLS and CDR2 YYNGEE. J gave up 4 bases and V 2 bases, and 7 bases lay outside the gene matches. The CDR3 is 15 amino acids. CDR3 DNA sequence: TGTGCCAGCAGCGTTGCCCCAGGGGGCACAGAGACCCAGTACTTC. It is translated as CASSVAPGGTETQYF. The variable domain in full, completed from reference TRBV9 and TRBJ2-5, reads DSGVTQTPKHLITATGQRVTLRCSPRSGDLSVYWYQQSLDQGLQFLIQYYNGEERAKGNILERFSAQQFPDLHSELNLSSLELGDSALYFCASSVAPGGTETQYFGPGTRLLVL.

The chain carries TRBV10-2 and TRBJ2-7, with 10 bases identical to TRBD2. The germline CDR1 and CDR2 sequences are WSHSY and SAAADI. This CDR3 contains 13 residues. V gave up 3 bases and J gave up 6 bases; unmatched junction bases: 2. Here the CDR3 reads CASSELAGSEQYF. The CDR3, as DNA: TGCGCCAGCAGTGAACTAGCGGGAAGCGAGCAGTACTTC.

This clone was found once. The chain joins TRBV5-1 to TRBJ1-2; a possible D gene is TRBD1 (5 bases). The CDR3 runs 14 residues. CDR1 SGHRS and CDR2 YFSETQ come from the germline V gene. V lost 0 bases and J lost 10, with 16 bases in between. The CDR3 DNA is TGCGCCAGCAGCTTGGCCGGTTCCAGGGATGACTACACCTTC. Its protein product is CASSLAGSRDDYTF.

This clone was seen only once. V is TRBV6-1 and J is TRBJ2-1, with TRBD2 matching 7 bases. Germline loops: CDR1 MNHNS, CDR2 SASEGT. CDR3 length equals 14 residues. V shed 6 bases and J 5 bases; nucleotides not matched to a gene: 7. CDR3 sequence reads: CASRPGTTDNEQFF. The CDR3 DNA is TGTGCCAGCAGGCCCGGGACTACCGACAATGAGCAGTTCTTC.

The CDR3 bases are TGTGCCAGTACTGGGTCGTCAGGGACTGAAGCTTTCTTT. Translation gives CASTGSSGTEAFF. The chain carries TRBV19 and TRBJ1-1; possible D gene TRBD1, 5 bases. Germline V gene data show CDR1 as LNHDA and CDR2 as SQIVND (reference sequence). The CDR3 is made up of 13 amino acids. V lost 7 bases to trimming and J lost 5 bases, with 14 bases between them.

In DNA form, the CDR3 reads TGTGCCAGCAGCCATCGGGACAGGGGGCCGGATGGCTACACCTTC. It specifies CASSHRDRGPDGYTF. The chain is built from TRBV7-9 and TRBJ1-2; 12 bases line up with TRBD1. CDR1 is SEHNR, CDR2 FQNEAQ, per germline (reference sequence). V shed 5 bases and J 6 bases; nucleotides not matched to a gene: 7. The CDR3 has 15 amino acids.

This chain links TRBV6-6 with TRBJ2-1; D perhaps matches TRBD1 (6 bases). V was cut by 4 bases and J by 2 bases, with 12 bases left in between. This CDR3 contains 15 residues. Per the germline V gene, CDR1 is MNHNY and CDR2 is SVGAGI (reference sequence). In DNA form, the CDR3 reads TGTGCCAGCAGTTCCTCAGGGGTGGCCTACAATGAGCAGTTCTTC. It encodes CASSSSGVAYNEQFF.

This clone appeared a few times. This chain connects TRBV11-2 to TRBJ2-3, with D perhaps matching TRBD2 (6 bases). In germline, CDR1 is SGHAT, CDR2 FQNNGV. This CDR3 spans 15 amino acids. V lost 5 bases and J 1 base, leaving 13 bases between the germline ends. The DNA of the CDR3 is TGTGCCAGCAGCCAAGGGGCTAGCGGCACAGATACGCAGTATTTT. Translating it yields CASSQGASGTDTQYF.

This clone was counted between two and nine times. The chain is built from TRBV6-6 and TRBJ2-5; 11 bases line up with TRBD1. CDR1 MNHNY and CDR2 SVGAGI come from the germline V gene (reference sequence). This CDR3 region has 15 residues. The J segment lost 1 base and the V segment lost 6 bases, leaving 4 bases of the junction unmatched. This CDR3 is CASRDGTGGQETQYF. CDR3 coding DNA: TGTGCCAGCAGAGACGGGACAGGGGGCCAAGAGACCCAGTACTTC.

The chain carries TRBV4-2 and TRBJ1-3; no clear D gene. V lost 0 bases, J lost 0 bases, and 15 bases lay in between. The CDR3 has 18 amino acids. Germline V gene sequence: CDR1 LGHNA, CDR2 YNFKEQ. For the CDR3, the DNA is TGTGCCAGCAGCCAAGATCCCCAACAGCTTTTCTCTGGAAACACCATATATTTT. Amino acids: CASSQDPQQLFSGNTIYF.

The CDR3 spells CASSPYGQNYEQYF. CDR3 bases: TGCGCCAGCAGCCCTTACGGACAAAACTACGAGCAGTACTTC. The V gene is TRBV4-1, the J gene TRBJ2-7; D possibly corresponds to TRBD1 (5 bases). The CDR3 length is 14 residues. The V end lost 4 bases, the J end lost 3 bases, and 13 bases lay between the germline ends. Germline lookup yields CDR1 MGHRA and CDR2 YSYEKL.

The V gene is TRBV12-5, the J gene TRBJ2-1; 7 bases map to TRBD1. The CDR3 consists of 12 residues. Germline CDR1 and CDR2: LGHNT and FRNRAP. The trim removed 2 bases at V and 13 bases at J, leaving 5 bases unmatched. The CDR3: CASGLPGQPQFF. The CDR3 bases are TGTGCTAGTGGTTTGCCGGGACAGCCCCAGTTCTTC. Complete variable domain (other parts from reference TRBV12-5 and TRBJ2-1): DARVTQTPRHKVTEMGQEVTMRCQPILGHNTVFWYRQTMMQGLELLAYFRNRAPLDDSGMPKDRFSAEMPDATLATLKIQPSEPRDSAVYFCASGLPGQPQFFGPGTRLTVL.

This chain joins TRBV7-9 and TRBJ1-6; 7 bases agree with TRBD1. The CDR3 sequence is 17 residues long. The V gene end was trimmed by 2 bases and the J gene end by 5 bases; junction bases not matched to a gene: 9. Germline V gene sequence: CDR1 SEHNR, CDR2 FQNEAQ (reference sequence). The CDR3 reads CASSLTFGQVNNSPLHF. The CDR3 DNA sequence: TGTGCCAGCAGCTTAACTTTCGGACAGGTTAATAATTCACCCCTCCACTTT.

The V call is TRBV28, the J call TRBJ1-2; tentatively, D is TRBD1 (6 bases). CDR1 and CDR2 (germline): MDHEN, SYDVKM. V lost 2 bases and J 4 bases, leaving 8 bases between the germline ends. The CDR3 runs to 13 residues. The CDR3 protein is CASSLSRGYGYTF. DNA of the CDR3: TGTGCCAGCAGTTTAAGCAGGGGCTATGGCTACACCTTC.

The rearrangement joins TRBV12-2 to TRBJ1-1. TRBV12-2 is a pseudogene locus. CDR3 length: 13 amino acids. CDR3 nucleotides: TGTGCAAGTCGCTTAGTGAAAACCGGGAAAGTTTTCTTT. It translates to CASRLVKTGKVFF.

This clone was detected only once. The chain couples TRBV28 to TRBJ2-7; 9 bases match TRBD1. From germline, CDR1 is MDHEN and CDR2 SYDVKM. This CDR3 contains 14 residues. V lost 4 bases, J lost 6 bases, and 7 bases stayed unmatched. The CDR3: CASSSGQGLSEQYF. Here the CDR3 DNA reads TGTGCCAGCAGTTCTGGACAGGGGTTGAGCGAGCAGTACTTC.

This clone was counted once. The chain recombines TRBV5-1 with TRBJ2-1, with 10 positions matching TRBD2. V shed 0 bases and J 6 bases; nucleotides not matched to a gene: 3. CDR3 length: 15 residues. The germline V gene has CDR1 SGHRS and CDR2 YFSETQ. In DNA form, the CDR3 reads TGCGCCAGCAGCTTGGGGTCTAGCGGGAGCAATGAGCAGTTCTTC. This encodes CASSLGSSGSNEQFF.